This T cell receptor beta chain was sequenced during a study of blood T cell repertoires in COVID-19. Here immunoSEQ multiplex PCR was the method, and the copy in TCRdb shows in-frame clones only, minus some. Counted here are 200,000 to 250,000 clones, about 83% occurring once; the ten biggest clones make up 1.5% to 2%. This clone turned up a few times. The TCR comes from a man in his thirties or forties who had recovered from COVID-19. Sequenced sample: peripheral blood.

The CDR3 nucleotides read TGTGCCAGCAGTTTCTGGCAGGGGGACACCGGGGAGCTGTTTTTT. Translating it yields CASSFWQGDTGELFF. The V and J genes are TRBV28 and TRBJ2-2, with 7 bases fitting TRBD1. This CDR3 is 15 amino acids long. Germline assignment: CDR1 MDHEN and CDR2 SYDVKM. With 3 bases clipped from V and 3 bases from J, the junction kept 4 bases outside the gene matches.